Listed here are 19 T cell receptor beta chains from one sample, sequenced in a study of T cell responses to AZD1222 COVID-19 vaccine. The method was immunoSEQ multiplex PCR; TCRdb's version includes in-frame clones alone and lacks a portion of them. The sample contains about 140,000 clones, roughly nine tenths of which appear only once. Sequencing used peripheral blood, obtained 28 days after the second dose of the MenACWY control vaccine. The source is an adult who received the MenACWY meningococcal vaccine as a control.

V usage is TRBV6-5 and J usage is TRBJ2-5, with D perhaps given as TRBD1 or TRBD2 (5 bases each). The CDR3 contains 14 residues. The V gene's germline CDR1 is MNHEY and CDR2 SVGAGI. V was clipped by 0 bases and J by 7 bases, with 12 bases between them. The CDR3 DNA sequence: TGTGCCAGCAGTTACTCAGGGGCAGGGAGGACCCAGTACTTC. As protein: CASSYSGAGRTQYF.

V is TRBV7-9 and J is TRBJ1-1; no reliable D call. Germline assignment: CDR1 SEHNR and CDR2 FQNEAQ (reference sequence). This CDR3 has 11 amino acids. Trimming shortened V by 5 bases and J by 2 bases, and 3 bases separated the two germline ends. CDR3 region: CASSINTEAFF. CDR3 DNA: TGTGCCAGCAGCATAAACACTGAAGCTTTCTTT.

The J gene is TRBJ2-2, the V gene TRBV5-4; D tentatively fits TRBD1 or TRBD2 (6 bases each). The CDR3 extends over 16 amino acids. With 0 bases removed from V and 6 bases from J, the gap between germline ends came to 15 bases. Germline-derived CDR1 and CDR2 are SGHNT and YYREEE (reference sequence). The CDR3 reads CASSLVRGAVPGELFF. CDR3 bases: TGTGCCAGCAGCTTGGTGAGGGGGGCAGTGCCCGGGGAGCTGTTTTTT.

This clone was recorded only once. The chain combines TRBV30 with TRBJ1-4; 7 nucleotides agree with TRBD1. The germline V gene has CDR1 GTSNPN and CDR2 SVGIG (reference sequence). CDR3 length: 13 amino acids. V lost 8 bases and J lost 7; bases outside the gene matches: 10. The CDR3 loop reads CAQRPGGSEKLFF. CDR3 nucleotide sequence: TGTGCCCAGAGGCCAGGGGGTTCTGAAAAACTGTTTTTT. Complete variable domain (other parts from reference TRBV30 and TRBJ1-4): SQTIHQWPATLVQPVGSPLSLECTVEGTSNPNLYWYRQAAGRGLQLLFYSVGIGQISSEVPQNLSASRPQDRQFILSSKKLLLSDSGFYLCAQRPGGSEKLFFGSGTQLSVL.

The chain recombines TRBV18 with TRBJ1-3; TRBD1 matches 8 bases. The CDR3 spans 16 residues. Germline V gives CDR1 KGHSH, CDR2 LQKENI. J gave up 0 bases and V 5 bases, and 6 bases lay outside the gene matches. The CDR3 is CASSSGQGYSGNTIYF. The CDR3 bases are TGTGCCAGCTCATCCGGACAGGGCTACTCTGGAAACACCATATATTTT.

V is TRBV5-4 and J is TRBJ2-7; 7 bases line up with TRBD1. The CDR3 length is 15 residues. The V gene end was trimmed by 3 bases and the J gene end by 2 bases; junction bases not matched to a gene: 8. The germline V gene encodes CDR1 SGHNT and CDR2 YYREEE (reference sequence). CDR3 residues: CASSSTGTVTYEQYF. For the CDR3, the DNA is TGTGCCAGCAGCTCTACCGGGACAGTGACCTACGAGCAGTACTTC.

This rearrangement joins TRBV5-1 to TRBJ2-7; 7 bases match TRBD1. CDR3 length: 16 amino acids. The germline V gene encodes CDR1 SGHRS and CDR2 YFSETQ. J was trimmed by 1 base and V by 0 bases; bases with no gene match: 7. CDR3 nucleotides: TGCGCCAGCAGCTTGGAGTTGGACAGGCCGTCCTACGAGCAGTACTTC. It translates to CASSLELDRPSYEQYF.

The V call is TRBV6-6, the J call TRBJ2-5; 11 bases are a match to TRBD2. The V segment lost 6 bases and the J segment 5 bases; nucleotides outside the gene matches: 14. The CDR3 spans 17 residues. Germline lookup yields CDR1 MNHNY and CDR2 SVGAGI (reference sequence). CDR3 sequence (DNA): TGTGCCAGCAGGCGAGCTAGCGGGAGGTTCCTCGGGGAGACCCAGTACTTC. As protein: CASRRASGRFLGETQYF.

The chain recombines TRBV7-2 with TRBJ2-7, with 14 bases identical to TRBD2. With V trimmed by 0 bases and J by 6 bases, 7 bases remained unmatched. CDR1 SGHTA and CDR2 FQGNSA come from the germline V gene. This CDR3 region has 17 residues. For the CDR3, the DNA is TGTGCCAGCAGCTTAGCGAAGGGACTAGCGGGAGTACTCGAGCAGTACTTC. Encoded protein: CASSLAKGLAGVLEQYF.

The chain is built from TRBV19 and TRBJ1-5; perhaps TRBD1 as D (6 bases). This CDR3 spans 14 amino acids. Per germline, CDR1 LNHDA and CDR2 SQIVND (reference sequence). V was pared by 7 bases and J by 7 bases, with 17 bases between. CDR3 coding DNA: TGTGCCAGTACCCGAGGGACATCAGGGCAGCCCCAGCATTTT. Encoded protein: CASTRGTSGQPQHF.

This chain connects TRBV9 to TRBJ1-6; 9 positions match TRBD1. CDR3 size: 17 residues. V was clipped by 0 bases and J by 9 bases; unmatched bases: 10. Per germline, CDR1 SGDLS and CDR2 YYNGEE. The CDR3 region has the DNA TGTGCCAGCAGCGTAGCTCAGGGACAGGGTACTGTTTCACCCCTCCACTTT. As protein: CASSVAQGQGTVSPLHF.

This chain links TRBV12-3 or TRBV12-4 with TRBJ1-5; D gene ambiguous. The CDR3 consists of 12 residues. V lost 2 bases, J lost 6 bases, and 5 bases lay in between. CDR3 sequence: CASSLMGQPQHF. DNA of the CDR3: TGTGCCAGCAGTTTAATGGGTCAGCCCCAGCATTTT.

The V and J genes are TRBV19 and TRBJ2-3; TRBD2 aligns across 12 bases. This CDR3 comprises 16 residues. Germline CDR1 and CDR2: LNHDA and SQIVND (reference sequence). Unmatched junction bases numbered 7, after V lost 4 bases and J lost 5 bases. The DNA of the CDR3 is TGTGCCAGTAGTAGGCTAGCGGGGGGGGTTGGAGATACGCAGTATTTT. This translates into CASSRLAGGVGDTQYF.

The DNA for the CDR3 is TGTGCCAGCAGTTTTACAGGGGGTACGGAGACCCAGTACTTC. Protein sequence: CASSFTGGTETQYF. V gene TRBV28 combines with J gene TRBJ2-5, with TRBD1 identical over 8 bases. V shed 3 bases and J 5 bases; nucleotides not matched to a gene: 5. The germline CDR1 and CDR2 sequences are MDHEN and SYDVKM. The CDR3 covers 14 residues.

This sequence joins TRBV28 and TRBJ2-5, with a possible D match to TRBD2 (5 bases). The V gene's germline CDR1 is MDHEN and CDR2 SYDVKM. Trimming pared 7 bases from V and 4 bases from J, leaving 13 bases between. This CDR3 has 13 residues. The CDR3 protein is CASNYPGVETQYF. The CDR3 nucleotides are TGTGCCAGCAACTACCCCGGGGTAGAGACCCAGTACTTC.

The DNA for the CDR3 is TGTGCCAGCAGTGTCTTCCAGGAAGGCGGGAAAAAACTGTTTTTT. Translated: CASSVFQEGGKKLFF. The chain couples TRBV2 to TRBJ1-4; the D is unclear. From germline, CDR1 is SNHLY and CDR2 FYNNEI. There are 15 residues in the CDR3. Between the trimmed V and J ends, which lost 4 bases and 9 bases, there was a span of 18 bases.

The table lists this clone with a few counts. This chain uses TRBV3-1 (or the pseudogene TRBV3-2) with TRBJ2-2; maybe TRBD2 (5 bases). This CDR3 spans 14 amino acids. Germline V CDR1 and CDR2: LGHDT, YNNKEL (reference sequence). Trimming shortened V by 2 bases and J by 3 bases, and 7 bases separated the two germline ends. CDR3 DNA sequence: TGTGCCAGCAGCCAATCGGACTACACCGGGGAGCTGTTTTTT. This encodes CASSQSDYTGELFF.

V usage is TRBV4-3 and J usage is TRBJ1-4; D gene unclear. V shed 4 bases and J shed 7 bases, with 10 bases lying between them. CDR3 length: 13 amino acids. Germline V gene sequence: CDR1 LGHNA, CDR2 YSLEER. The CDR3 sequence is CASSLRIGEKLFF. The CDR3, as DNA: TGCGCCAGCAGCCTCCGGATCGGTGAAAAACTGTTTTTT.

V gene TRBV5-8 combines with J gene TRBJ1-1, with 10 positions matching TRBD1. The CDR3 sequence is 18 residues long. V dropped 3 bases and J dropped 4; count of bases not matched to a gene: 15. Germline V gene lookup returns CDR1 SGHTS and CDR2 YDEGEE. CDR3 DNA sequence: TGTGCCAGCAGCTACAAACAAACGCCGGGACAGGGGTCCACTGAAGCTTTCTTT. Its protein product is CASSYKQTPGQGSTEAFF.